The 27 T cell receptor beta chains listed next were all sequenced from one sample in a study of shared clonotypes between healthy human individuals (dated by TCRdb to 2018 to 2020). The library was made by the immunoSEQ multiplex PCR assay. TCRdb obtained this table from immuneACCESS and retained in-frame rearrangements with V and J assigned. These tables miss some clones; where compared with another copy, unresolved V genes account for less than half of the shortfall, and the remainder is unexplained. Present in this sample are more than 1 million clones, around three quarters of which were seen just once. The biggest ten clones account for under 0.65% of the sample. The sequenced sample consisted of memory CD4+ T cells from PBMCs. The cell subset or site label, as the study defines it: CD45RA-negative fraction. The receptor source for this set is a man younger than 35 in good health. Some clones in this sample may be carry-over from other donors' samples.

This clone occurred once. The chain carries TRBV5-1 and TRBJ2-1, with a weak D call TRBD2 (6 bases). V was cut by 3 bases and J by 5 bases, with 9 bases left in between. The CDR3 spans 13 residues. CDR1 SGHRS and CDR2 YFSETQ come from the germline V gene. The CDR3 sequence is CASSSGLNNEQFF. As DNA, the CDR3 is TGCGCCAGCAGCTCGGGACTCAACAATGAGCAGTTCTTC.

The V call is TRBV5-6, the J call TRBJ2-7, with a weak D call TRBD2 (5 bases). The germline gives CDR1 SGHDT, CDR2 YYEEEE. V was pared by 7 bases and J by 2 bases, with 13 bases between. The CDR3 has 13 amino acids. CDR3 sequence reads: CASLDLGTYEQYF. Written as DNA, the CDR3 is TGTGCCAGCCTGGATCTCGGGACCTACGAGCAGTACTTC.

This sequence joins TRBV11-2 and TRBJ2-6; perhaps TRBD1 as D (6 bases). Germline CDR1 SGHAT, CDR2 FQNNGV. CDR3 size: 17 residues. The V and J ends lost 3 bases and 2 bases respectively, with 14 bases between them. The CDR3 region has the DNA TGTGCCAGCAGCTTCGGCAGGGGTATGACTGGGGCCAACGTCCTGACTTTC. As protein: CASSFGRGMTGANVLTF.

DNA for the CDR3: TGTGCCTGGACGCCTCCCTGGACTAGCGGGAACCACGAGCAGTACTTC. The encoded protein is CAWTPPWTSGNHEQYF. The chain is built from TRBV30 and TRBJ2-7; 12 positions match TRBD2. Trimming cost V 4 bases and J 5 bases; bases outside gene matches: 12. Germline V gene sequence: CDR1 GTSNPN, CDR2 SVGIG (reference sequence). The CDR3 is 16 amino acids.

The CDR3 bases are TGCAGCGTTCCCCAAGGAAACGAGCAGTACTTC. This translates into CSVPQGNEQYF. V is TRBV29-1 and J is TRBJ2-7; D not certain. The germline V gene has CDR1 SQVTM and CDR2 ANQGSEA. This CDR3 has 11 amino acids. V was pared by 5 bases and J by 5 bases, with 10 bases between.

The genes are TRBV6-5 and TRBJ2-5; 10 bases are a match to TRBD2. Germline lookup yields CDR1 MNHEY and CDR2 SVGAGI. The trim removed 4 bases at V and 5 bases at J, leaving 4 bases unmatched. The CDR3 length is 14 residues. The CDR3 reads CASSSSGRGETQYF. The CDR3 coding sequence is TGTGCCAGCAGTTCTAGCGGGAGAGGGGAGACCCAGTACTTC.

This sequence joins TRBV19 and TRBJ2-3; the D is unclear. CDR3 length equals 14 residues. CDR1 LNHDA and CDR2 SQIVND come from the germline V gene (reference sequence). Between the trimmed V and J ends, which lost 8 bases and 1 base, there was a span of 13 bases. Here the CDR3 reads CASRRRSGTDTQYF. CDR3 DNA sequence: TGTGCCAGTCGACGGCGGTCTGGCACAGATACGCAGTATTTT.

As regards this clone: The same CDR3 can be traced to other DNA sequences in this sample. The gene calls are TRBV5-1 and TRBJ2-7, with D perhaps matching TRBD1 or TRBD2 (5 bases each). The CDR3 is 13 amino acids. V lost 1 base to trimming and J lost 6 bases, with 11 bases between them. From germline, CDR1 is SGHRS and CDR2 YFSETQ. The CDR3 sequence: CASSLRWGSEQYF. The CDR3 nucleotides read TGCGCCAGCAGCTTGCGGTGGGGGTCCGAGCAGTACTTC.

The CDR3, as DNA: TGTGCCACCAGCAGAGACCTGATGGGGTTATACGAGCAGTACTTC. Translating gives CATSRDLMGLYEQYF. The chain combines TRBV15 with TRBJ2-7; D is unclear. Trimming shortened V by 0 bases and J by 4 bases, and 13 bases separated the two germline ends. The CDR3 sequence is 15 residues long. Germline V gene lookup returns CDR1 LNHNV and CDR2 YYDKDF (reference sequence).

The genes are TRBV9 and TRBJ2-7; 11 bases map to TRBD2. This CDR3 contains 15 residues. The J segment lost 7 bases and the V segment lost 4 bases, leaving 10 bases of the junction unmatched. Per the germline V gene, CDR1 is SGDLS and CDR2 is YYNGEE. CDR3 protein: CASSFSPLAGDEQYF. The CDR3 region has the DNA TGTGCCAGCAGCTTCTCGCCACTAGCGGGAGATGAGCAGTACTTC.

The chain joins TRBV6-5 to TRBJ2-3, with a possible D match to TRBD1 (5 bases). The CDR3 contains 12 residues. V lost 8 bases and J 3 bases, leaving 9 bases between the germline ends. Germline V gene sequence: CDR1 MNHEY, CDR2 SVGAGI. The CDR3, as DNA: TGTGCCAGCTCACAGGAAACAGATACGCAGTATTTT. Protein: CASSQETDTQYF.

The chain has TRBV27 and TRBJ2-7, with 13 bases aligning to TRBD2. J was trimmed by 3 bases and V by 6 bases; bases with no gene match: 5. Germline V CDR1 and CDR2: MNHEY, SMNVEV (reference sequence). CDR3 length equals 15 residues. The CDR3 nucleotides read TGTGCCAGCAGACCCGGGACTAGCGGGGTCTACGAGCAGTACTTC. Translated, it gives CASRPGTSGVYEQYF.

The J gene is TRBJ1-2, the V gene TRBV28; 9 bases agree with TRBD1. From germline, CDR1 is MDHEN and CDR2 SYDVKM. This CDR3 spans 13 amino acids. The trim removed 6 bases at V and 8 bases at J, leaving 7 bases unmatched. This CDR3 is CASSSHGQGGYTF. The DNA for the CDR3 is TGTGCCAGCAGCAGCCATGGACAGGGGGGCTACACCTTC.

The CDR3 region has the DNA TGCGCCAGCAGCTCAACAGGGGAAGCGTATGGCTACACCTTC. It encodes CASSSTGEAYGYTF. This chain links TRBV5-1 with TRBJ1-2, with 7 bases aligning to TRBD1. Trimming took 3 bases from V and 5 from J; bases not matched to a gene: 7. The germline V gene encodes CDR1 SGHRS and CDR2 YFSETQ. The CDR3 is 14 residues long.

The chain uses TRBV28 and TRBJ2-5, with D uncertain. The CDR3 extends over 14 amino acids. Germline CDR1 and CDR2: MDHEN and SYDVKM. V was cut by 8 bases and J by 3 bases, with 16 bases left in between. The DNA of the CDR3 is TGTGCCAGCTCACGGTCCCCGGGTGAAGAGACCCAGTACTTC. Translated, it gives CASSRSPGEETQYF.

This chain links TRBV5-6 with TRBJ1-2; D is undetermined. CDR3 length: 15 amino acids. Trimming cost V 3 bases and J 0 bases, with 12 bases left between them. Germline V CDR1 and CDR2: SGHDT, YYEEEE. In DNA form, the CDR3 reads TGTGCCAGCAGCTCGAAGGTTGGGGCTAACTATGGCTACACCTTC. Residues: CASSSKVGANYGYTF.

This chain joins TRBV9 and TRBJ2-7, with 8 nucleotides matching TRBD2. The junction had 9 bases not matched to a gene; V was cut back by 4 bases and J by 3 bases. This CDR3 is 15 amino acids long. Germline loops: CDR1 SGDLS, CDR2 YYNGEE. DNA for the CDR3: TGTGCCAGCAGCCCCGGGGGGGCCTTCTACTACGAGCAGTACTTC. Translating it yields CASSPGGAFYYEQYF.

This clone was counted between two and nine times. This chain's CDR3 is CASRPGVSANYGYTF. The CDR3 coding sequence is TGCGCCAGCAGACCCGGAGTTTCAGCTAACTATGGCTACACCTTC. The genes are TRBV5-1 and TRBJ1-2; D ambiguous. Trimming left V 5 bases short and J 0 bases short, with 14 bases between. The CDR3 sequence is 15 residues long. Per germline, CDR1 SGHRS and CDR2 YFSETQ.

Many counts were recorded for this clone. The chain links TRBV7-9 to TRBJ2-7; D not certain. Per germline, CDR1 SEHNR and CDR2 FQNEAQ (reference sequence). The CDR3 runs 16 residues. Between the trimmed V and J ends, which lost 1 base and 3 bases, there was a span of 16 bases. The CDR3 is CASSLGGGLDRYEQYF. The CDR3 DNA is TGTGCCAGCAGCTTAGGTGGCGGCCTCGACCGCTACGAGCAGTACTTC.

This clone was seen repeatedly, ten times or more. V and J are TRBV7-3 and TRBJ2-5; 9 nucleotides agree with TRBD1. Germline values: CDR1 SGHTA, CDR2 FQGTGA. V lost 5 bases, J lost 5 bases, and 3 bases stayed unmatched. The CDR3 covers 13 residues. As DNA, the CDR3 is TGTGCCAGCAGCGCGGGACAGGGCGAGACCCAGTACTTC. Translation: CASSAGQGETQYF.

This chain links TRBV7-9 with TRBJ2-7, with 8 bases fitting TRBD1. Germline values: CDR1 SEHNR, CDR2 FQNEAQ (reference sequence). This CDR3 contains 18 residues. V shed 5 bases and J 2 bases; nucleotides not matched to a gene: 17. The DNA of the CDR3 is TGTGCCAGCAGCCCCAGCCCCTACCGACAGGGGTTCGCCTACGAGCAGTACTTC. Its translation: CASSPSPYRQGFAYEQYF.

This chain connects TRBV6-6 to TRBJ2-1, with D perhaps given as TRBD1 or TRBD2 (5 bases each). This CDR3 spans 14 amino acids. V lost 2 bases and J lost 6, with 11 bases in between. Germline values: CDR1 MNHNY, CDR2 SVGAGI (reference sequence). CDR3 in amino acids: CASSYTWGTNEQFF. CDR3 sequence (DNA): TGTGCCAGCAGTTACACGTGGGGGACCAATGAGCAGTTCTTC.

The chain is built from TRBV27 and TRBJ2-3; maybe TRBD2 (5 bases). Germline V gives CDR1 MNHEY, CDR2 SMNVEV (reference sequence). The length of the CDR3 is 15 residues. V lost 7 bases to trimming and J lost 0 bases, with 14 bases between them. The CDR3 DNA sequence: TGTGCCAGCAACAAGCTTCGGGGTAGCACAGATACGCAGTATTTT. The encoded protein is CASNKLRGSTDTQYF.

On this clone: This same CDR3 is encoded by further DNA sequences in the sample. V usage is TRBV15 and J usage is TRBJ2-7; D uncertain. Germline V lookup: CDR1 LNHNV, CDR2 YYDKDF (reference sequence). Trimming removed 0 bases at V and 2 bases at J, with 8 bases between. This CDR3 contains 14 residues. This CDR3 reads CATSRDSRTYEQYF. CDR3 DNA sequence: TGTGCCACCAGCAGAGATAGCAGAACCTACGAGCAGTACTTC.

The rearrangement joins TRBV18 to TRBJ1-2; 9 bases are shared with TRBD1. Germline V lookup: CDR1 KGHSH, CDR2 LQKENI. V lost 5 bases and J lost 5; bases outside the gene matches: 3. This CDR3 region has 13 residues. Here the CDR3 DNA reads TGTGCCAGCTCAGTACAGGGGGCGTATGGCTACACCTTC. It specifies CASSVQGAYGYTF.

This clone has a count of ten or more. J is TRBJ2-5 and V is TRBV7-9; D is possibly TRBD1 or TRBD2 (5 bases each). The V gene lost 5 bases and the J gene lost 5 bases, with 18 bases spanning the gap. This CDR3 contains 15 residues. Germline-derived CDR1 and CDR2 are SEHNR and FQNEAQ (reference sequence). The CDR3 here is CASSQTSWDGETQYF. In DNA, the CDR3 is TGTGCCAGCAGCCAGACGTCTTGGGACGGGGAGACCCAGTACTTC.

The chain has TRBV6-1 and TRBJ2-3; D remains ambiguous. The CDR3 covers 13 residues. Trimming cost V 7 bases and J 4 bases, with 12 bases left between them. Germline assignment: CDR1 MNHNS and CDR2 SASEGT. CDR3 coding DNA: TGTGCCAGCATTCGGCGGCCCCCAGATACGCAGTATTTT. Translating gives CASIRRPPDTQYF.